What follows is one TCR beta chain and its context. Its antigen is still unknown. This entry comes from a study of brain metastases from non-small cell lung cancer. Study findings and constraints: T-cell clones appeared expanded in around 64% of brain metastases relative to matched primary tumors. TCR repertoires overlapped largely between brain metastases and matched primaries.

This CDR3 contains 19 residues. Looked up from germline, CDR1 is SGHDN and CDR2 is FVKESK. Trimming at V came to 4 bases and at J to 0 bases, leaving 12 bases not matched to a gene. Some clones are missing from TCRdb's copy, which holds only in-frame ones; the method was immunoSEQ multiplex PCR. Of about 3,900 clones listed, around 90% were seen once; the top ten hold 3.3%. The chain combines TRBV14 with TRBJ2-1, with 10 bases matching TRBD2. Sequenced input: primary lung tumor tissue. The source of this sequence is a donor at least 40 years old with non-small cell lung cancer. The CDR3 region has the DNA TGTGCCAGCAGCCGAAACCTAGGGACTAGCGAGAGCTCCTACAATGAGCAGTTCTTC. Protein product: CASSRNLGTSESSYNEQFF.